This T cell receptor (beta chain) was documented in a study of blood T cell repertoires in COVID-19. Turning to the study itself: PBMCs, B-cell-depleted T cells, or T cells were the source of the cDNA or gDNA that made up the material.

Some clones are missing from TCRdb's copy, which holds only in-frame ones; the method was immunoSEQ multiplex PCR. The table records roughly 150,000 clones, over 75% of them present only once. With 1 base clipped from V and 0 bases from J, the junction kept 2 bases outside the gene matches. The germline CDR1 and CDR2 sequences are LNHDA and SQIVND (reference sequence). CDR3 length: 16 residues. Assignment of participants to cohorts was predicated upon participant-reported clinical history. About this clone itself: The same CDR3 can be traced to other DNA sequences in this sample.

The rearrangement links TRBV19 to TRBJ1-1; 10 bases line up with TRBD1. This clonotype was sampled from a woman in her thirties or forties with acute COVID-19. Material: PBMCs or T cells enriched from blood (not recorded which). CDR3 nucleotide sequence: TGTGCCAGTAGTATAGTGGGACAGGGGCTGAACACTGAAGCTTTCTTT. Protein sequence: CASSIVGQGLNTEAFF.